These 24 T cell receptor beta chains were all obtained from the same sample, sequenced in a study of molecular identifiers for immune sequencing clone quantification. MiXCR, run by TCRdb on the PCR reads, gives a single entry per CDR3 protein. The sample consists of approximately 97,000 distinct CDR3 sequences, 24% of them appearing once. The material sequenced was naive CD8+ T cells from blood, with Jurkat cell RNA spiked in. Subset noted: FACS-sorted CD8+CD4-CCR7+CD45RA+ naive T cells. These receptors originate from a human donor in good health. Some libraries in this study had Jurkat cell RNA spiked in.

As to this clonotype: A single base separates this from a much larger clone, so it may be a read error. This rearrangement joins TRBV4-3 to TRBJ2-1; TRBD2 might be the D (5 bases). The V gene's germline CDR1 is LGHNA and CDR2 YSLEER. V was pared by 5 bases and J by 8 bases, with 13 bases between. The CDR3 is made up of 13 amino acids. CDR3 protein: CASSAGIADEQFF. The CDR3 region has the DNA TGCGCCAGCAGCGCCGGGATAGCCGATGAGCAGTTCTTC.

This clonotype has just a few counts. The chain employs TRBV14 and TRBJ2-3; 8 nucleotides match TRBD2. After removal of 4 bases from V and 4 bases from J, the junction contained 7 bases not matched to a gene. There are 15 residues in the CDR3. CDR1 SGHDN and CDR2 FVKESK come from the germline V gene. CDR3 DNA: TGTGCCAGCAGCCCCGGACTAGCTCGCGCAGATACGCAGTATTTT. Amino acid sequence: CASSPGLARADTQYF. Drawing the rest from reference TRBV14 and TRBJ2-3, the complete variable domain is EAGVTQFPSHSVIEKGQTVTLRCDPISGHDNLYWYRRVMGKEIKFLLHFVKESKQDESGMPNNRFLAERTGGTYSTLKVQPAELEDSGVYFCASSPGLARADTQYFGPGTRLTVL.

Regarding this clonotype: A clone one base away is much larger, so this may be a read error. The gene calls are TRBV5-4 and TRBJ1-4; a weak D match, TRBD1 (5 bases). Germline CDR1 SGHNT, CDR2 YYREEE (reference sequence). The CDR3 spans 13 residues. CDR3 loop: CAGSPGGSEKLFF. The CDR3 DNA sequence: TGTGCCGGCAGCCCGGGGGGAAGTGAAAAACTGTTTTTT.

This clonotype was counted only a few times. The chain has TRBV27 and TRBJ2-3; 9 bases are shared with TRBD1. The germline gives CDR1 MNHEY, CDR2 SMNVEV (reference sequence). J gave up 1 base and V 4 bases, and 3 bases lay outside the gene matches. The CDR3 spans 15 residues. The CDR3, as DNA: TGTGCCAGCAGTTGGGACAGGGTGGGCACAGATACGCAGTATTTT. Translated: CASSWDRVGTDTQYF.

As regards this clonotype: A much larger clone lies a single base off, so this may be a read error. J is TRBJ1-5 and V is TRBV4-1, with D unresolved. Germline V CDR1 and CDR2: MGHRA, YSYEKL. The CDR3 covers 13 residues. DNA of the CDR3: TGCGCCCGCAGCCAAGTGGGCAATCAGCCCCAGCATTTT. Amino acids: CARSQVGNQPQHF.

This clonotype was seen a handful of times. The rearrangement links TRBV27 to TRBJ1-5, with D maybe TRBD1 (5 bases). Germline V lookup: CDR1 MNHEY, CDR2 SMNVEV (reference sequence). The ends were cut back, 5 bases at V and 2 bases at J, with 13 bases in the middle. CDR3 length: 15 residues. CDR3 loop: CASSPAPGGNQPQHF. The CDR3 nucleotides read TGTGCCAGCAGTCCGGCCCCGGGGGGCAATCAGCCCCAGCATTTT.

This clonotype was detected ten times or more. The V call is TRBV4-1, the J call TRBJ2-2; unclear D gene. The V gene lost 2 bases and the J gene lost 6 bases, with 10 bases spanning the gap. This CDR3 has 14 residues. Germline CDR1 reads MGHRA; CDR2 reads YSYEKL. Here the CDR3 DNA reads TGCGCCAGCAGCCAATCTATGCAGGCCGGGGAGCTGTTTTTT. Amino acid sequence: CASSQSMQAGELFF.

This clonotype was picked up many times. The chain has TRBV27 and TRBJ1-5; D not certain. The CDR3 sequence is 14 residues long. Between the trimmed V and J ends, which lost 6 bases and 0 bases, there was a span of 9 bases. Germline CDR1 and CDR2: MNHEY and SMNVEV (reference sequence). The CDR3 sequence: CASRGLYSNQPQHF. The CDR3 region has the DNA TGTGCCAGCAGGGGCCTTTATAGCAATCAGCCCCAGCATTTT.

This sequence joins TRBV6-2 or TRBV6-3 and TRBJ1-5; D is undetermined. The V gene's germline CDR1 is MNHEY and CDR2 SVGEGT. This CDR3 contains 17 residues. V lost 0 bases and J 0 bases, leaving 12 bases between the germline ends. The CDR3 here is CASSYSFDPYSNQPQHF. The DNA for the CDR3 is TGTGCCAGCAGTTACTCCTTTGACCCATATAGCAATCAGCCCCAGCATTTT.

A remark on this clonotype: A read error may explain this, as a much larger clone is one base away. The gene calls are TRBV4-1 and TRBJ1-4, with D possibly matching TRBD1 (5 bases). The V gene's germline CDR1 is MGHRA and CDR2 YSYEKL. This CDR3 contains 14 residues. The CDR3 sequence is CASSQLGGYETLFF. CDR3 DNA: TGCGCCAGCAGCCAACTCGGGGGGTACGAAACACTGTTTTTT.

Points on this clonotype: It may be a read error: a sequence one base away is much more abundant. This CDR3 is CASSQEYGRDSSYNEQFF. CDR3 nucleotide sequence: TGCGCCAGCAGCCAAGAATACGGTAGGGATAGCTCCTACAATGAGCAGTTCTTC. The gene calls are TRBV4-1 and TRBJ2-1; no firm D call. The CDR3 loop spans 18 amino acids. Germline V lookup: CDR1 MGHRA, CDR2 YSYEKL. V lost 0 bases, J lost 0 bases, and 15 bases lay in between.

The table lists this clonotype with many counts. This rearrangement joins TRBV20-1 to TRBJ2-1; D is perhaps TRBD2 (5 bases). V lost 0 bases to trimming and J lost 4 bases, with 13 bases between them. The CDR3 is 15 amino acids. Germline CDR1 DFQATT, CDR2 SNEGSKA (reference sequence). The CDR3 here is CSARDSGGLYNEQFF. The CDR3 nucleotides read TGCAGTGCTAGAGATTCGGGCGGGTTATACAATGAGCAGTTCTTC.

This clonotype appeared many times. This chain links TRBV6-2 or TRBV6-3 with TRBJ2-7; TRBD2 matches at 7 bases. This CDR3 is 13 amino acids long. CDR1 MNHEY and CDR2 SVGEGT come from the germline V gene. J lost 5 bases, V lost 5 bases, and 6 bases had no gene match. The CDR3 protein is CASSLGGLHEQYF. The CDR3 nucleotides read TGTGCCAGCAGTCTGGGAGGGCTCCACGAGCAGTACTTC.

This clonotype was found many times. The V call is TRBV5-1, the J call TRBJ2-2; no definite D call. The CDR3 has 14 amino acids. Germline loops: CDR1 SGHRS, CDR2 YFSETQ. V was clipped by 1 base and J by 4 bases, with 8 bases between them. The CDR3 loop is CASSLWGTTGELFF. In nucleotides, the CDR3 is TGCGCCAGCAGCTTGTGGGGAACCACCGGGGAGCTGTTTTTT. Full variable domain (rest looked up from reference TRBV5-1 and TRBJ2-2): KAGVTQTPRYLIKTRGQQVTLSCSPISGHRSVSWYQQTPGQGLQFLFEYFSETQRNKGNFPGRFSGRQFSNSRSEMNVSTLELGDSALYLCASSLWGTTGELFFGEGSRLTVL.

This clonotype appeared a few times. The gene calls are TRBV3-1 and TRBJ2-2, with D hard to call. Trimming removed 0 bases from V and 6 bases from J, with 17 bases in between. Germline CDR1 reads LGHDT; CDR2 reads YNNKEL (reference sequence). CDR3 length equals 17 residues. For the CDR3, the DNA is TGTGCCAGCAGCCAAGATAGGGATGGAGCTTGGGCCGGGGAGCTGTTTTTT. It codes for CASSQDRDGAWAGELFF.

CDR3 coding DNA: TGTGCCAGTAGTATAGGGGTCGGCAGCATTTACCTTAACTATGGCTACACCTTC. Protein sequence: CASSIGVGSIYLNYGYTF. V and J are TRBV19 and TRBJ1-2; D uncertain. In germline, CDR1 is LNHDA, CDR2 SQIVND (reference sequence). Trimming removed 1 base at V and 1 base at J, with 19 bases between. The CDR3 extends over 18 amino acids.

This clonotype has a count of ten or more. CDR3 loop: CASSGLLDIEAFF. The CDR3, as DNA: TGTGCCAGCAGTGGTTTGTTGGACATTGAAGCTTTCTTT. This rearrangement joins TRBV27 to TRBJ1-1; D perhaps matches TRBD1 (5 bases). Germline assignment: CDR1 MNHEY and CDR2 SMNVEV (reference sequence). V lost 5 bases, J lost 7 bases, and 14 bases lay in between. The CDR3 is 13 amino acids.

This clonotype was found a few times. This may be a read error, as it is one base from a much larger clone. CDR3 amino acids: CAWSVSVSYDQYF. The CDR3 DNA reads TGTGCCTGGAGTGTAAGCGTTTCCTACGATCAGTACTTC. The V and J genes are TRBV30 and TRBJ2-7; no clear D. There are 13 residues in the CDR3. Germline CDR1 reads GTSNPN; CDR2 reads SVGIG (reference sequence).

As regards this clonotype: This may come from a read error, since a much larger clone is one base off. This rearrangement joins TRBV4-1 to TRBJ1-2; D ambiguous. V lost 4 bases and J lost 3, with 15 bases in between. Germline V lookup: CDR1 MGHRA, CDR2 YSYEKL. This CDR3 comprises 15 residues. This CDR3 reads CASSRDQTWDYGYTF. The CDR3 DNA sequence: TGCGCCAGCAGCCGAGATCAGACGTGGGACTATGGCTACACCTTC.

Many counts were recorded for this clonotype. V is TRBV18 and J is TRBJ1-1; D is unclear. This CDR3 contains 17 residues. Looked up from germline, CDR1 is KGHSH and CDR2 is LQKENI. Trimming pared 1 base from V and 2 bases from J, leaving 17 bases between. CDR3 DNA sequence: TGTGCCAGCTCACCACTCGCAGGCCGACCGACTAACACTGAAGCTTTCTTT. Translating it yields CASSPLAGRPTNTEAFF.

This clonotype occurred a few times. Since a much larger clone is just one base distant, this may be a read error. V is TRBV19 and J is TRBJ2-4, with D maybe TRBD2 (5 bases). This CDR3 is 14 amino acids long. V was shortened by 5 bases and J by 7 bases, with 15 bases between the two germline ends. The germline V gene encodes CDR1 LNHDA and CDR2 SQIVND (reference sequence). The CDR3 DNA follows: TGTGCCAGTAGTGTAGCTAGCCTCGGGAACATTCAGTACTTC. It translates to CASSVASLGNIQYF. Using reference TRBV19 and TRBJ2-4 for the parts outside the CDR3, the full variable domain is DGGITQSPKYLFRKEGQNVTLSCEQNLNHDAMYWYRQDPGQGLRLIYYSQIVNDFQKGDIAEGYSVSREKKESFPLTVTSAQKNPTAFYLCASSVASLGNIQYFGAGTRLSVL.

This clonotype was observed a handful of times. The chain joins TRBV10-2 to TRBJ2-7; a weak D match, TRBD2 (5 bases). This CDR3 spans 12 amino acids. Germline CDR1 and CDR2: WSHSY and SAAADI. V was trimmed by 0 bases and J by 13 bases, leaving 13 bases between them. The CDR3 region is CASSESTWEFYF. The CDR3 DNA sequence: TGCGCCAGCAGTGAGTCAACTTGGGAGTTTTACTTC.

The chain links TRBV4-1 to TRBJ2-5; tentative D call: TRBD2 (7 bases). This CDR3 has 15 amino acids. Trimming cost V 11 bases and J 1 base, with 20 bases left between them. Germline V gene data show CDR1 as MGHRA and CDR2 as YSYEKL. CDR3 sequence reads: CARRRGGGAQETQYF. The CDR3 coding sequence is TGCGCCCGCCGCCGAGGGGGGGGGGCCCAAGAGACCCAGTACTTC.

This clonotype was observed a handful of times. The rearrangement links TRBV2 to TRBJ1-4; 7 positions match TRBD1. The CDR3 runs 15 residues. Germline loops: CDR1 SNHLY, CDR2 FYNNEI. V shed 1 base and J 6 bases; nucleotides not matched to a gene: 5. The CDR3 loop reads CASSEEGQRYEKLFF. The CDR3 nucleotides read TGTGCCAGCAGTGAAGAGGGACAGAGGTATGAAAAACTGTTTTTT.